These T cell receptor beta chains were read from a single sample in a study of T-cell reconstitution after alpha-beta-depleted transplantation in children. TCRdb independently ran MiXCR on the PCR reads; one entry per CDR3 protein. The sample includes about 980,000 distinct CDR3 sequences, 25% to 30% of them seen just once. This sample comprised PBMCs, mostly from graft donor cells, obtained 360 days after TCRalphabeta/CD19-depleted stem cell transplant. The source of these receptors is a boy less than two years old who had a stem cell transplant for SCID, so the T cells may come from the graft donor. Each CDR3 is given with its conserved first and last residue. A D gene is named only where the DNA matches it firmly. Not every row has a clone size; where given, it reads once, few, many or a size class.

>TRBJ2-3|.|.|TRBV5-1
CASSLAGGHFFTDTQYF
TGCGCCAGCAGCTTGGCCGGGGGACACTTCTTCACAGATACGCAGTATTTT
>TRBJ2-5|.|TRBD2|TRBV4-3
CASSQAHLTSGGYQETQYF
TGCGCCAGCAGCCAAGCCCACCTGACTAGCGGGGGATACCAAGAGACCCAGTACTTC
>TRBJ2-6|.|.|TRBV6-5
CASSFFPTSSGANVLTF
TGTGCCAGCAGTTTCTTTCCGACAAGCTCTGGGGCCAACGTCCTGACTTTC
>TRBJ2-7|few|TRBD1|TRBV5-1
CASSLVRDTGGLLREQYF
TGCGCCAGCAGCTTGGTTCGGGATACAGGGGGCTTGTTAAGGGAGCAGTACTTC
>TRBJ2-2|few|.|TRBV7-9
CASTGTNTGELFF
TGTGCCAGTACTGGTACGAACACCGGGGAGCTGTTTTTT
>TRBJ2-7|.|TRBD1|TRBV6-1
CASSRQTRDRGHEQYF
TGTGCCAGCAGTCGACAAACGAGGGACAGGGGCCACGAGCAGTACTTC
>TRBJ1-6|.|TRBD1|TRBV27
CASSSRQGVTLHF
TGTGCCAGCAGTTCGCGACAGGGAGTCACCCTCCACTTT
>TRBJ2-7|.|.|TRBV3-1
CASSLSRTVTYEQYF
TGTGCCAGCAGCCTTTCCCGGACGGTGACCTACGAGCAGTACTTC
>TRBJ2-7|.|TRBD1|TRBV5-1
CASSLAPDRVIYEQYF
TGCGCCAGCAGCTTGGCCCCAGACAGGGTTATCTACGAGCAGTACTTC
>TRBJ1-5|.|.|TRBV4-2
CASSQEGIERPQHF
TGTGCCAGCAGCCAAGAAGGGATAGAGCGGCCCCAGCATTTT
>TRBJ2-1|.|TRBD2|TRBV29-1
CSVGQRGGSYNEQFF
TGCAGCGTCGGGCAGCGGGGGGGCTCCTACAATGAGCAGTTCTTC
>TRBJ2-1|.|.|TRBV6-5
CASSKTYNEQFF
TGTGCCAGCAGTAAGACCTACAATGAGCAGTTCTTC
>TRBJ2-2|.|.|TRBV7-2
CASSLFVRLNTGELFF
TGTGCCAGCAGCTTATTCGTCCGTTTGAACACCGGGGAGCTGTTTTTT
>TRBJ1-3|few|TRBD1|TRBV12-3/TRBV12-4
CASSPDREGNTIYF
TGTGCCAGCAGTCCGGACAGGGAAGGAAACACCATATATTTT
>TRBJ2-3|.|.|TRBV5-6
CASSLAVSDTQYF
TGTGCCAGCAGCTTGGCGGTGTCAGATACGCAGTATTTT
>TRBJ1-1|few|.|TRBV2
CASRIPVLLNTEAFF
TGTGCCAGCAGAATCCCAGTCCTCTTGAACACTGAAGCTTTCTTT
>TRBJ2-6|.|.|TRBV29-1
CSVEQLAGANVLTF
TGCAGCGTTGAACAGCTGGCTGGGGCCAACGTCCTGACTTTC
>TRBJ2-1|.|TRBD1|TRBV24-1
CATSDRGQGSYNEQFF
TGTGCCACCAGTGATCGAGGACAGGGTTCCTACAATGAGCAGTTCTTC
>TRBJ2-7|few|TRBD1|TRBV6-1
CASSPGTGLSHNYF
TGTGCCAGCAGCCCCGGGACAGGGCTGTCACACAACTACTTC
>TRBJ2-3|.|.|TRBV5-1
CASSEPGNTDTQYF
TGCGCCAGCAGCGAGCCTGGGAATACAGATACGCAGTATTTT
>TRBJ1-5|many|.|TRBV2
CASSEGSNQPQHF
TGTGCCAGCAGTGAGGGGTCAAATCAGCCCCAGCATTTT
>TRBJ2-7|.|.|TRBV20-1
CSATSTSYEQYF
TGCAGTGCTACGTCGACTAGCTACGAGCAGTACTTC
>TRBJ2-7|.|TRBD1|TRBV28
CASSFRDRVVSEQYF
TGTGCCAGCAGTTTCCGGGACAGGGTAGTCAGCGAGCAGTACTTC
>TRBJ2-5|few|TRBD1|TRBV15
CATSTTGAAMSQYF
TGTGCCACCAGTACGACAGGGGCAGCGATGTCCCAGTACTTC